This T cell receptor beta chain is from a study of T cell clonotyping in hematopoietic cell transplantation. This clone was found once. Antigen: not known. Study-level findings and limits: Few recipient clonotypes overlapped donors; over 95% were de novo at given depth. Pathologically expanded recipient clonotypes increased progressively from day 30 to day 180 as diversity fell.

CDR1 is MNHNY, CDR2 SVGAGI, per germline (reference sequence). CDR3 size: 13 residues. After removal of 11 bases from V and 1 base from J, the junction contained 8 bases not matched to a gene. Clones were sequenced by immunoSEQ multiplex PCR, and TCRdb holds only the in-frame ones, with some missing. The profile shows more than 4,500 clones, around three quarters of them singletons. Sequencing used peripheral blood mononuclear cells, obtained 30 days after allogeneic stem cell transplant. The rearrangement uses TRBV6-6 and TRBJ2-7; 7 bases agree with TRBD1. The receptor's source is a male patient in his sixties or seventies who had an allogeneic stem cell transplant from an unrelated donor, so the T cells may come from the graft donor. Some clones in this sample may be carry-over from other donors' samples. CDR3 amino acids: CAARPGQSYEQYF. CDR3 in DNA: TGTGCCGCCCGTCCGGGACAGTCCTACGAGCAGTACTTC.